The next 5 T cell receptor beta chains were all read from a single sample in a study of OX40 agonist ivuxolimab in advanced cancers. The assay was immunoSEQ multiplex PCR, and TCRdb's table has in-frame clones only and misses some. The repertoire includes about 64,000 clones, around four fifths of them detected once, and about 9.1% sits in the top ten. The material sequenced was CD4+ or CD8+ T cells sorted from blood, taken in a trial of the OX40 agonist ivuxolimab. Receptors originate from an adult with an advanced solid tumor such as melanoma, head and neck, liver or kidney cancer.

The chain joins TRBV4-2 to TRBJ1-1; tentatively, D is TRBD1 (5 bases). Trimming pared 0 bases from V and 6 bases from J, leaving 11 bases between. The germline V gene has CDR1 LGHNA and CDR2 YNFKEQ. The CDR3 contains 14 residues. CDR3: CASSQDQGHAEAFF. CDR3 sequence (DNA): TGTGCCAGCAGCCAAGATCAAGGACACGCTGAAGCTTTCTTT.

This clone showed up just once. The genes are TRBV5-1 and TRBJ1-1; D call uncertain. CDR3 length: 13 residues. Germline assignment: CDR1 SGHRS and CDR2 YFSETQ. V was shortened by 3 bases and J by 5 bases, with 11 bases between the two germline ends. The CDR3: CASSSFASTEAFF. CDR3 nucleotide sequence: TGCGCCAGCAGCTCGTTTGCGAGTACTGAAGCTTTCTTT.

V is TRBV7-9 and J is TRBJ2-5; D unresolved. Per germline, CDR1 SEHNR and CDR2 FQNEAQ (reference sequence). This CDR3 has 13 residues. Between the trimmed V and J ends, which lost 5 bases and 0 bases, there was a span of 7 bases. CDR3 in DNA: TGTGCCAGCAGCCTCTTCTACCAAGAGACCCAGTACTTC. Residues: CASSLFYQETQYF.

The CDR3 loop is CASSSSPSSNQPQHF. CDR3 sequence (DNA): TGTGCCAGCAGTTCCAGTCCATCTAGCAATCAGCCCCAGCATTTT. The chain links TRBV27 to TRBJ1-5; no reliable D call. Trimming cost V 4 bases and J 0 bases, with 10 bases left between them. This CDR3 has 15 amino acids. CDR1 is MNHEY, CDR2 SMNVEV, per germline (reference sequence).

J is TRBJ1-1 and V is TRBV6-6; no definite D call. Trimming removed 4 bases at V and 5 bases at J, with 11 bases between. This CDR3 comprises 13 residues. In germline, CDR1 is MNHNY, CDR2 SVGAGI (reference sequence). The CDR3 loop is CASSLGGRTEAFF. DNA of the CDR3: TGTGCCAGCAGTTTGGGCGGGAGGACTGAAGCTTTCTTT.